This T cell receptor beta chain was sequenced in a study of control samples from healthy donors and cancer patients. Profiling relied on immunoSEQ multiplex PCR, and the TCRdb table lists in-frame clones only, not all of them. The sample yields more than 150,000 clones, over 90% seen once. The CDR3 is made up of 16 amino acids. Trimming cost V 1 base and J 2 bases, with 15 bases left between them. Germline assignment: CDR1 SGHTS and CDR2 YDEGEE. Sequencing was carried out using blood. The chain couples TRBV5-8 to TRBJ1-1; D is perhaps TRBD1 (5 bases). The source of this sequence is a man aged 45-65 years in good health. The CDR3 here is CASSLFRTSLNTEAFF. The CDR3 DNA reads TGTGCCAGCAGCTTGTTTCGGACATCCCTTAACACTGAAGCTTTCTTT.